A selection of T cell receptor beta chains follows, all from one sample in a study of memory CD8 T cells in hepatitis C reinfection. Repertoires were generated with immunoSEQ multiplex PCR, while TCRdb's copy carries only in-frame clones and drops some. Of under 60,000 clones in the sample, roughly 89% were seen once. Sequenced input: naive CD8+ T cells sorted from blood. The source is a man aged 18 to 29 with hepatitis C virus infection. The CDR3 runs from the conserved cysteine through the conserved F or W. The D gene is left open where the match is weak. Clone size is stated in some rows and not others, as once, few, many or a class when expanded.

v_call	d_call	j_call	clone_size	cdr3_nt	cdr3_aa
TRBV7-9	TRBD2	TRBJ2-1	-	TGTGCCAGCAGCCCCCCGCCTAGCGGGGTGTACAATGAGCAGTTCTTC	CASSPPPSGVYNEQFF
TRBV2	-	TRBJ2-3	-	TGTGCCAGCAACCCTATGGCTCTTGGGACTCTCACAGATACGCAGTATTTT	CASNPMALGTLTDTQYF
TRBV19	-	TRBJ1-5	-	TGTGCCAGTAGTATAGACCCACATAATAGCAATCAGCCCCAGCATTTT	CASSIDPHNSNQPQHF
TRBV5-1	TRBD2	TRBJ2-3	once	TGCGCCAGCAGCTTGTTGGGACTAGCGGGCGATACGCAGTATTTT	CASSLLGLAGDTQYF
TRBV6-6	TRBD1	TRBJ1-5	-	TGTGCCAGCAGTTACTCGATAGGGGGCTCCCAGCCCCAGCATTTT	CASSYSIGGSQPQHF
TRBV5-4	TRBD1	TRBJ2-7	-	TGTGCCAGCAGTACACAGGGGTCCCCCTACGAGCAGTACTTC	CASSTQGSPYEQYF
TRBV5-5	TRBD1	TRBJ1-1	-	TGTGCCAGCAGCTTACAGGGGGCATGGACTGAAGCTTTCTTT	CASSLQGAWTEAFF
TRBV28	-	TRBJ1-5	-	TGTGCCAGCAACTCTGTTAATAGCAATCAGCCCCAGCATTTT	CASNSVNSNQPQHF
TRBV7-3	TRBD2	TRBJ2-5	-	TGTGCCAGCAGCCGAATTGGGGAACTAGCGGGGGGGTTGGAGACCCAGTACTTC	CASSRIGELAGGLETQYF
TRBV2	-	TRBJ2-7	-	TGTGCCAGCAGTGAGGGCAGGGGTGCCTACGAGCAGTACTTC	CASSEGRGAYEQYF
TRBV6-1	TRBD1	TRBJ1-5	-	TGTGCCAGCAGTGAAGGGACAGGTTATAGCAATCAGCCCCAGCATTTT	CASSEGTGYSNQPQHF
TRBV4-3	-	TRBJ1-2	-	TGCGCCAGCAGCCAAGGTACAGTTAACTATGGCTACACCTTC	CASSQGTVNYGYTF
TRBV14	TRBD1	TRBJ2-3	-	TGTGCCAGCAGCCTTGAGGGGGCGACGTCAGATACGCAGTATTTT	CASSLEGATSDTQYF
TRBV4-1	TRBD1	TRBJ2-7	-	TGCGCCAGCAGCCAAGAAACGGACAGGGGTTACGAGCAGTACTTC	CASSQETDRGYEQYF
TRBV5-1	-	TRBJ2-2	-	TGCGCCAGCAGCTCACCGGGACACGTGGACACCGGGGAGCTGTTTTTT	CASSSPGHVDTGELFF
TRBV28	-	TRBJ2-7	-	TGTGCCAGCAGTTTTGCAGGACAAAACTACGAGCAGTACTTC	CASSFAGQNYEQYF
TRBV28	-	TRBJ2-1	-	TGTGCCAGCAGTTATAGCGGAGGGGATGAGCAGTTCTTC	CASSYSGGDEQFF
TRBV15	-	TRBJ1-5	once	TGTGCCACCAGCAGAGCTCAGGGGAGCAATCAGCCCCAGCATTTT	CATSRAQGSNQPQHF
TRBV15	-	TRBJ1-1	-	TGTGCCACCAGCAGAGGCAGGGCGCCTTGGGCTTTCTTT	CATSRGRAPWAFF
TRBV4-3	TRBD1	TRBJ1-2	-	TGCGCCAGCAGCCCCCGACAGGGGGCCCCTAACTATGGCTACACCTTC	CASSPRQGAPNYGYTF
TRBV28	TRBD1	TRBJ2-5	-	TGTGCCAGCAGTGGACAGGGGCAAGAGACCCAGTACTTC	CASSGQGQETQYF
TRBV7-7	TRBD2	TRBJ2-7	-	TGTGCTAGCAGCTTAGCGCGGGGGGCGGATCACGAGCAGTACTTC	CASSLARGADHEQYF
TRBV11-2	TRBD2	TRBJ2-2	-	TGTGCCAGCAGCCCACCCGCGCGGGGGGGCCAGAGCGGGGAGCTGTTTTTT	CASSPPARGGQSGELFF
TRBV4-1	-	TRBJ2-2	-	TGCGCCAGCAGCCACGAAGGCAGCGAGACCGGGGAGCTGTTTTTT	CASSHEGSETGELFF
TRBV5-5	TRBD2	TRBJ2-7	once	TGTGCCAGCAGCTTCCCTGGCGGGAGGCTCGACGAGCAGTACTTC	CASSFPGGRLDEQYF
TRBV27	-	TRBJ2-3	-	TGTGCCAGCAGTTATTACACAGATACGCAGTATTTT	CASSYYTDTQYF
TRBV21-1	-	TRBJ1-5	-	TGTGCCAGCAGCAAAGTTTGCGCGCAGACAGGGAGCAATCAGCCCCAGCATTTT	CASSKVCAQTGSNQPQHF
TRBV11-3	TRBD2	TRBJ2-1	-	TGTGCCAGCAGCGGGACTAGCGGGGGGGCGGGCAATGAGCAGTTCTTC	CASSGTSGGAGNEQFF
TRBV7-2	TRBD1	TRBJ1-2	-	TGTGCCAGCAGTCAACCGCCGGGACAGGGGAGAAAAGGCTACACCTTC	CASSQPPGQGRKGYTF
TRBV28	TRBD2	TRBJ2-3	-	TGTGCCAGCAGTCGAGCCGAAGCGGGAGCGGGGGGAGATACGCAGTATTTT	CASSRAEAGAGGDTQYF
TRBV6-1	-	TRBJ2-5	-	TGTGCCAGCAGTGACCACGGGGAGACCCAGTACTTC	CASSDHGETQYF
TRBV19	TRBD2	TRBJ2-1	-	TGTGCCAGTAGATCCCTAGCGGGGGGTTACAATGAGCAGTTCTTC	CASRSLAGGYNEQFF
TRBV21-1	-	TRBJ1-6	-	TGTGCCAGCAGCAAATTCAGAGTTTGGACAGGGTGTAATTCACCCCTCCACTTT	CASSKFRVWTGCNSPLHF
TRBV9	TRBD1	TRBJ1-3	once	TGTGCCAGCAGCGTAGCGGGACAGGGCTATGGAAACACCATATATTTT	CASSVAGQGYGNTIYF
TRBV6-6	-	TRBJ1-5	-	TGTGCCAGCAGTTCCGGGTCGGGGGGCAATCAGCCCCAGCATTTT	CASSSGSGGNQPQHF
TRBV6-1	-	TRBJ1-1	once	TGTGCCAGCAGTGAAGTGGCAGGCAGGGGGAACACTGAAGCTTTCTTT	CASSEVAGRGNTEAFF
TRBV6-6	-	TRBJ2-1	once	TGTGCCAGCAGCTCCGGGAGCCTCACCTACAATGAGCAGTTCTTC	CASSSGSLTYNEQFF
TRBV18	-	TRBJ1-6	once	TGTGCCAGCTCACCCTTCTCCTCCTATAATTCACCCCTCCACTTT	CASSPFSSYNSPLHF